These 21 T cell receptor beta chains were all obtained from the same sample, sequenced in a study of blood T cell repertoires in COVID-19. The method was immunoSEQ multiplex PCR; TCRdb's version includes in-frame clones alone and lacks a portion of them. The repertoire holds about 230,000 clones, with approximately 88% as singletons. The sequencing sample was made of peripheral blood. The receptors were sampled from a man aged 35-49 years with acute or convalescent COVID-19.

The CDR3, as DNA: TGTGCCAGCAGCTTCGGTGGTCCTGGAAACACCATATATTTT. It translates to CASSFGGPGNTIYF. V usage is TRBV7-9 and J usage is TRBJ1-3; D not resolved. V gave up 3 bases and J gave up 2 bases, with 8 bases separating them. Per germline, CDR1 SEHNR and CDR2 FQNEAQ (reference sequence). This CDR3 contains 14 residues.

The rearrangement links TRBV13 to TRBJ2-1, with D possibly matching TRBD2 (6 bases). Germline-derived CDR1 and CDR2 are PRHDT and FYEKMQ (reference sequence). V lost 7 bases, J lost 10 bases, and 14 bases lay in between. The CDR3 loop spans 12 amino acids. The CDR3 DNA reads as TGTGCCAGCACCGAATCGGGAGACGAGCAGTTCTTC. It yields the protein CASTESGDEQFF.

The chain uses TRBV4-3 and TRBJ2-3, with unresolved D. Germline V gives CDR1 LGHNA, CDR2 YSLEER. The germline V and J ends were trimmed by 0 bases and 0 bases, with 7 bases remaining between them. The CDR3 spans 15 residues. This CDR3 reads CASSQDRSSTDTQYF. The CDR3 coding sequence is TGCGCCAGCAGCCAAGATAGGAGTAGCACAGATACGCAGTATTTT.

The chain links TRBV5-1 to TRBJ2-7, with D tentatively TRBD1 (7 bases). This CDR3 spans 15 amino acids. Germline assignment: CDR1 SGHRS and CDR2 YFSETQ. The V end lost 0 bases, the J end lost 3 bases, and 13 bases lay between the germline ends. CDR3 sequence reads: CASSLGQGGGYEQYF. The DNA of the CDR3 is TGCGCCAGCAGCTTGGGACAGGGAGGTGGCTACGAGCAGTACTTC.

The chain uses TRBV7-2 and TRBJ1-6, with 8 positions matching TRBD1. This CDR3 comprises 15 residues. V gave up 1 base and J gave up 14 bases; unmatched junction bases: 10. Germline lookup yields CDR1 SGHTA and CDR2 FQGNSA. The CDR3 coding sequence is TGTGCCAGCAGCTTAGGGGGGACAGGAATTGTTACCCTCCACTTT. Translating gives CASSLGGTGIVTLHF.

V gene TRBV19 combines with J gene TRBJ1-1; 7 bases agree with TRBD1. The ends lost 4 bases at V and 0 bases at J; junction bases unmatched: 2. This CDR3 is 14 amino acids long. Germline values: CDR1 LNHDA, CDR2 SQIVND (reference sequence). The CDR3 loop reads CASSRGQMNTEAFF. The CDR3 DNA follows: TGTGCCAGTAGTAGGGGACAGATGAACACTGAAGCTTTCTTT. Full variable domain (rest looked up from reference TRBV19 and TRBJ1-1): DGGITQSPKYLFRKEGQNVTLSCEQNLNHDAMYWYRQDPGQGLRLIYYSQIVNDFQKGDIAEGYSVSREKKESFPLTVTSAQKNPTAFYLCASSRGQMNTEAFFGQGTRLTVV.

Only a few counts were recorded for this clone. The chain has TRBV2 and TRBJ1-5; D is possibly TRBD1 (6 bases). CDR3 size: 16 residues. The V end lost 4 bases, the J end lost 0 bases, and 13 bases lay between the germline ends. Germline assignment: CDR1 SNHLY and CDR2 FYNNEI. The CDR3 bases are TGTGCCAGCAGTGCGGGGACACTTTATAGCAATCAGCCCCAGCATTTT. This codes for CASSAGTLYSNQPQHF.

The chain has TRBV2 and TRBJ2-1, with 12 bases matching TRBD2. Germline loops: CDR1 SNHLY, CDR2 FYNNEI. The V and J ends lost 7 bases and 8 bases, in that order; junction bases with no gene match: 6. CDR3 length: 14 amino acids. The CDR3 spells CASMGLAGEDEQFF. In DNA, the CDR3 is TGTGCCAGCATGGGACTAGCGGGTGAGGATGAGCAGTTCTTC.

V and J are TRBV27 and TRBJ2-1, with D hard to call. V was clipped by 2 bases and J by 1 base, with 12 bases between them. The CDR3 is 16 amino acids. CDR1 is MNHEY and CDR2 is SMNVEV in the germline V gene (reference sequence). In DNA form, the CDR3 reads TGTGCCAGCAGTTTAGGTTCCCAGGCGTCCTACAATGAGCAGTTCTTC. Its translation is CASSLGSQASYNEQFF.

The chain employs TRBV27 and TRBJ1-2; 10 bases agree with TRBD1. The CDR3 length is 13 residues. Germline lookup yields CDR1 MNHEY and CDR2 SMNVEV (reference sequence). V was pared by 2 bases and J by 6 bases, with 0 bases of the junction left unmatched. The DNA for the CDR3 is TGTGCCAGCAGTTTAGGGACAGGGGATGGCTACACCTTC. Translated, it gives CASSLGTGDGYTF.

Only a few counts were recorded for this clone. The sample holds other DNA sequences that translate to the same CDR3. The chain joins TRBV6-5 to TRBJ1-2; 9 bases are shared with TRBD1. J gave up 4 bases and V 2 bases, and 5 bases lay outside the gene matches. Germline CDR1 reads MNHEY; CDR2 reads SVGAGI. The CDR3 runs to 15 residues. The CDR3 DNA follows: TGTGCCAGCAGTTACCGGGGACAGGGAGCCTATGGCTACACCTTC. Residues: CASSYRGQGAYGYTF.

The V call is TRBV6-2 or TRBV6-3, the J call TRBJ2-1; 12 nucleotides line up with TRBD2. The trim removed 6 bases at V and 7 bases at J, leaving 7 bases unmatched. This CDR3 region has 15 residues. Germline V gene sequence: CDR1 MNHEY, CDR2 SVGEGT. DNA for the CDR3: TGTGCCAGCAGCCCCCGACTAGCGGGAGTGAATGAGCAGTTCTTC. This gives the protein CASSPRLAGVNEQFF.

The chain employs TRBV5-1 and TRBJ2-3, with 8 bases lining up with TRBD2. The CDR3 has 15 residues. Germline V CDR1 and CDR2: SGHRS, YFSETQ. V dropped 0 bases and J dropped 2; count of bases not matched to a gene: 2. This CDR3 reads CASSLVAGLTDTQYF. The CDR3 DNA reads TGCGCCAGCAGCTTGGTAGCGGGGCTCACAGATACGCAGTATTTT.

The chain couples TRBV4-1 to TRBJ2-3; 10 bases are shared with TRBD1. Germline CDR1 reads MGHRA; CDR2 reads YSYEKL. After removal of 3 bases from V and 4 bases from J, the junction contained 10 bases not matched to a gene. The CDR3 has 17 residues. The CDR3: CASSQAGTGVWADTQYF. The DNA of the CDR3 is TGCGCCAGCAGCCAGGCCGGGACAGGGGTATGGGCAGATACGCAGTATTTT.

This clone was found once. V usage is TRBV5-6 and J usage is TRBJ2-2; the match to TRBD1 covers 11 bases. J gave up 8 bases and V 0 bases, and 6 bases lay outside the gene matches. The CDR3 is 16 residues long. CDR1 and CDR2 (germline): SGHDT, YYEEEE. CDR3 region: CASSLDGTGGRGELFF. Here the CDR3 DNA reads TGTGCCAGCAGCTTGGATGGGACAGGGGGTCGTGGGGAGCTGTTTTTT. Variable domain in full (rest from reference TRBV5-6 and TRBJ2-2): DAGVTQSPTHLIKTRGQQVTLRCSPKSGHDTVSWYQQALGQGPQFIFQYYEEEERQRGNFPDRFSGHQFPNYSSELNVNALLLGDSALYLCASSLDGTGGRGELFFGEGSRLTVL.

This rearrangement joins TRBV5-5 to TRBJ1-4, with D unclear. Trimming left V 1 base short and J 3 bases short, with 10 bases between. CDR3 length: 15 residues. Germline values: CDR1 SGHKS, CDR2 YYEKEE (reference sequence). The CDR3 DNA is TGTGCCAGCAGCTTGCGGGGAGTACCTAATGAAAAACTGTTTTTT. Its protein is CASSLRGVPNEKLFF.

Comment on this clone: The sample holds other DNA sequences that translate to the same CDR3. This chain links TRBV9 with TRBJ1-5; D is ambiguous. This CDR3 contains 15 residues. The V gene's germline CDR1 is SGDLS and CDR2 YYNGEE. Trimming cost V 0 bases and J 0 bases, with 7 bases left between them. This chain's CDR3 is CASSVGPYSNQPQHF. CDR3 bases: TGTGCCAGCAGCGTAGGGCCGTATAGCAATCAGCCCCAGCATTTT.

This clone appeared once. This chain joins TRBV19 and TRBJ1-1; a possible D gene is TRBD1 (6 bases). V lost 3 bases to trimming and J lost 7 bases, with 15 bases between them. The length of the CDR3 is 14 residues. Germline-derived CDR1 and CDR2 are LNHDA and SQIVND (reference sequence). This chain's CDR3 is CASSILGQLLEAFF. The CDR3 DNA reads TGTGCCAGTAGTATTCTAGGACAGTTACTTGAAGCTTTCTTT.

This chain links TRBV6-2 or TRBV6-3 with TRBJ2-5; the match to TRBD2 covers 7 bases. CDR3 length: 15 amino acids. Germline-derived CDR1 and CDR2 are MNHEY and SVGEGT. With V trimmed by 5 bases and J by 5 bases, 11 bases remained unmatched. The CDR3 nucleotides read TGTGCCAGCAGTGGAGTTAGGGAGGGCCGGGAGACCCAGTACTTC. As protein: CASSGVREGRETQYF.

V gene TRBV11-2 combines with J gene TRBJ2-4; D is uncertain. The CDR3 spans 16 residues. Looked up from germline, CDR1 is SGHAT and CDR2 is FQNNGV. V shed 3 bases and J shed 2 bases, with 14 bases lying between them. CDR3 bases: TGTGCCAGCAGCTTCGGCTGGCAGGATCCCAAAAACATTCAGTACTTC. This translates into CASSFGWQDPKNIQYF.

J is TRBJ1-5 and V is TRBV19; 8 nucleotides line up with TRBD1. CDR1 and CDR2 (germline): LNHDA, SQIVND (reference sequence). V lost 5 bases to trimming and J lost 5 bases; unmatched junction nucleotides: 5. The CDR3 is 14 residues long. CDR3: CASSVTGGHQPQHF. CDR3 sequence (DNA): TGTGCCAGTAGTGTTACAGGGGGACATCAGCCCCAGCATTTT. The whole variable domain, filled in from reference TRBV19 and TRBJ1-5, reads DGGITQSPKYLFRKEGQNVTLSCEQNLNHDAMYWYRQDPGQGLRLIYYSQIVNDFQKGDIAEGYSVSREKKESFPLTVTSAQKNPTAFYLCASSVTGGHQPQHFGDGTRLSIL.